Described below is a single TCR beta chain sequence and its context. Its antigen remains unknown. The sample is drawn from a study of cytomegalovirus exposure and HLA in healthy donors. Overall study results and limits: After further analysis at a later stage, 16,951 TCR beta sequences were associated with HLA alleles at 0.05 false discovery rate.

60 Vbeta and 13 Jbeta primers were used in PCR. Assay: immunoSEQ multiplex PCR; the TCRdb copy retains only in-frame clones and omits some. The sample lists 150,000 to 200,000 clones; about three quarters were seen once. This CDR3 is 14 amino acids long. CDR1 is SGHVS, CDR2 FQNEAQ, per germline. V shed 2 bases and J shed 4 bases, with 9 bases lying between them. The chain employs TRBV7-8 and TRBJ1-5, with TRBD1 as a possible D gene (5 bases). The receptor was derived from a woman between 40 and 55 years old in good health and CMV-seronegative. The specimen sequenced was PBMCs. CDR3 residues: CASSLLEGNQPQHF. DNA of the CDR3: TGTGCCAGCAGCTTATTGGAGGGGAATCAGCCCCAGCATTTT.